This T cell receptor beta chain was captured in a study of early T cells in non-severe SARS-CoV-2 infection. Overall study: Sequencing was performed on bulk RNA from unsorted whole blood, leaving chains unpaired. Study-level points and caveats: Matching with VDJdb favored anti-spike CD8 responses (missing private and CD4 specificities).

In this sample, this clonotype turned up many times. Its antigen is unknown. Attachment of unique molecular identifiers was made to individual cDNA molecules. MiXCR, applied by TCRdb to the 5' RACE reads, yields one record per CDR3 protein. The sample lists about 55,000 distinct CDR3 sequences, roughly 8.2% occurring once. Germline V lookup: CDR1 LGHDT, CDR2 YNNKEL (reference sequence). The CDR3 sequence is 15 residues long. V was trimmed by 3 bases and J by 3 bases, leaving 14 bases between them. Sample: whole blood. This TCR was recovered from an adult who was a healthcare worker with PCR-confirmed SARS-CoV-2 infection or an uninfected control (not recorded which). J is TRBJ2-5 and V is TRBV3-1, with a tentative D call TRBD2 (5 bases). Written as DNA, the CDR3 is TGTGCCAGCAGCCATGGACCCGGAGGCGAAGAGACCCAGTACTTC. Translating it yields CASSHGPGGEETQYF.